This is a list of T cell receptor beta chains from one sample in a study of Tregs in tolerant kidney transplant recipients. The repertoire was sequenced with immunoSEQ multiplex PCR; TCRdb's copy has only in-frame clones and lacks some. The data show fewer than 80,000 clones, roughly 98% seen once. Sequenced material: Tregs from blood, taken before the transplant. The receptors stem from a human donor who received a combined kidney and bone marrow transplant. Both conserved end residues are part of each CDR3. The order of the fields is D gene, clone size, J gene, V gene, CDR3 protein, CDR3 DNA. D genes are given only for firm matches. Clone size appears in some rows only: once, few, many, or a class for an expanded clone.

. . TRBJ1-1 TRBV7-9 CASSLSPRKGRTEAFF TGTGCCAGCAGCTTATCTCCCCGGAAAGGCAGGACAGAAGCTTTCTTT
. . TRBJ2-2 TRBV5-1 CASSLAYRNGELFF TGCGCCAGCAGCTTGGCCTATCGAAACGGGGAGCTGTTTTTT
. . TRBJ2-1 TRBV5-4 CASSLARWELSGNEQFF TGTGCCAGCAGCTTGGCCCGGTGGGAACTGTCGGGGAATGAGCAGTTCTTC
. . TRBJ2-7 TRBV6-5 CASSYEGGYEQYF TGTGCCAGCAGTTATGAAGGAGGGTACGAGCAGTACTTC
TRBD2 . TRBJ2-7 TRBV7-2 CASSFRGLAYYEQYF TGTGCCAGCAGCTTTAGGGGACTAGCGTATTACGAGCAGTACTTC
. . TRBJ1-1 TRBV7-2 CASSKQNTEAFF TGTGCCAGCAGCAAACAGAACACTGAAGCTTTCTTT
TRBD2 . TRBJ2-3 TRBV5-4 CASSRGAGRGGTDTQYF TGTGCCAGCAGCCGTGGTGCCGGGCGGGGGGGCACAGATACGCAGTATTTT
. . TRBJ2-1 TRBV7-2 CASSLVRGDTNEQFF TGTGCCAGCAGCTTAGTCAGGGGGGACACCAATGAGCAGTTCTTC
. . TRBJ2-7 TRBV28 CASSLAGTNYEQYF TGTGCCAGCAGTTTGGCAGGTACGAACTACGAGCAGTACTTC
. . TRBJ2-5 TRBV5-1 CASSLDGETQYF TGCGCCAGCAGCTTGGACGGAGAGACCCAGTACTTC
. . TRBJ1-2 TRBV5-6 CASSFYLPRAGYTF TGTGCCAGCAGCTTTTATTTACCCAGGGCTGGCTACACCTTC
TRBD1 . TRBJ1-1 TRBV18 CASSQGANTEAFF TGTGCCAGCTCACAGGGGGCGAACACTGAAGCTTTCTTT
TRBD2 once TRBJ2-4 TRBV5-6 CASSNILAVAKNIQYF TGTGCCAGCAGTAACATCCTAGCGGTAGCCAAAAACATTCAGTACTTC
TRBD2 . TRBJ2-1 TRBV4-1 CASSQDTITGTSGGAGEQFF TGCGCCAGCAGCCAGGATACAATCACCGGGACTAGCGGGGGGGCCGGTGAGCAGTTCTTC
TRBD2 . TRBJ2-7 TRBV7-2 CASSPGLAKNSEQYF TGTGCCAGCAGCCCGGGACTAGCCAAGAACTCCGAGCAGTACTTC
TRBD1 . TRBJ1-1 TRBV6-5 CASSSAGTGNTEAFF TGTGCCAGCAGTTCGGCCGGGACAGGGAACACTGAAGCTTTCTTT
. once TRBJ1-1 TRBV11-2 CASSLDLQGSEAFF TGTGCCAGCAGCTTAGATTTACAGGGCAGTGAAGCTTTCTTT
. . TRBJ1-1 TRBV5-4 CASSPTGLNTEAFF TGTGCCAGCAGCCCCACCGGGTTGAACACTGAAGCTTTCTTT
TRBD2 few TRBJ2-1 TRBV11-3 CASSSPSGGSSYNEQFF TGTGCCAGCAGCTCCCCAAGCGGGGGGAGCTCCTACAATGAGCAGTTCTTC
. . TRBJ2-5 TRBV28 CASSLRNERTQYF TGTGCCAGCAGTTTAAGGAACGAGCGTACCCAGTACTTC
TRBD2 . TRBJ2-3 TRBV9 CASSLGRGLTQYF TGTGCCAGCAGCCTGGGGAGGGGTCTAACGCAGTATTTT
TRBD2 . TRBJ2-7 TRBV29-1 CSVRTSGTYEQYF TGCAGCGTTAGGACTAGCGGGACCTACGAGCAGTACTTC
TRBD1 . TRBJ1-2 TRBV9 CASSQSTGDYGYTF TGTGCCAGCAGCCAATCGACAGGGGACTATGGCTACACCTTC
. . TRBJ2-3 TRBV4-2 CASSQQGQPPVDTQYF TGTGCCAGCAGCCAACAAGGACAGCCTCCGGTAGATACGCAGTATTTT
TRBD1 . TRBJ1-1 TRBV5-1 CASSVGQMNTEAFF TGCGCCAGCAGCGTGGGACAGATGAACACTGAAGCTTTCTTT
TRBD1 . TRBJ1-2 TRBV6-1 CASSGRQGYYGYTF TGTGCCAGCAGTGGACGACAGGGGTACTATGGCTACACCTTC
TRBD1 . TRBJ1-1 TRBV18 CASSGTAMNTEAFF TGTGCCAGCTCAGGGACAGCCATGAACACTGAAGCTTTCTTT
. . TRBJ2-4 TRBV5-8 CASSPRRASASVQYF TGTGCCAGCAGCCCCAGGAGGGCTAGTGCTTCGGTTCAGTACTTC
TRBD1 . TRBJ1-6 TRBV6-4 CASIKGQGRVKGPNSPLHF TGTGCCAGCATCAAGGGACAGGGCAGGGTCAAAGGGCCTAATTCACCCCTCCACTTT
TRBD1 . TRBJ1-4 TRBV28 CASSRTGRIEKLFF TGTGCCAGCAGTAGGACAGGGCGAATTGAAAAACTGTTTTTT
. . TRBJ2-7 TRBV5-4 CASTRDSGSYEQYF TGTGCCAGCACCCGGGACTCCGGGAGCTACGAGCAGTACTTC
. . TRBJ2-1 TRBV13 CASSAIRGAYYNEQFF TGTGCCAGCAGCGCAATCCGGGGGGCCTACTACAATGAGCAGTTCTTC
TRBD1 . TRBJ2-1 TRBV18 CASSPPGQGRYNEQFF TGTGCCAGCTCACCACCTGGACAGGGGAGATACAATGAGCAGTTCTTC
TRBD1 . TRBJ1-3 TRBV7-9 CASRGQGVSGNTIYF TGTGCCAGCAGAGGACAGGGGGTCTCTGGAAACACCATATATTTT
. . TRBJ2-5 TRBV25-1 CASTSWAGRETQYF TGTGCCAGCACCTCCTGGGCAGGGAGGGAGACCCAGTACTTC
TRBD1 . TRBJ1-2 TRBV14 CASSQRDRAFYGYTF TGTGCCAGCAGCCAAAGGGACAGGGCTTTCTATGGCTACACCTTC
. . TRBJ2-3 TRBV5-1 CASSLSVTADTDTQYF TGCGCCAGCAGCTTGAGTGTGACAGCCGACACAGATACGCAGTATTTT
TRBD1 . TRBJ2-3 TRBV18 CASSPRTGGADTQYF TGTGCCAGCTCACCCCGGACAGGGGGCGCTGATACGCAGTATTTT
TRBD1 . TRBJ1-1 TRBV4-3 CASSQDDRGNTEAFF TGCGCCAGCAGCCAAGATGACAGGGGAAACACTGAAGCTTTCTTT
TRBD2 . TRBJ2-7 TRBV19 CASSMTSDPQNYEQYF TGTGCCAGTAGTATGACTAGCGACCCACAAAATTACGAGCAGTACTTC
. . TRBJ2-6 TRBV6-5 CASSSVTGANVLTF TGTGCCAGCAGTTCGGTTACGGGGGCCAACGTCCTGACTTTC
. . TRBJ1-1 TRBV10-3 CASALRGTGTEAFF TGTGCCTCCGCCTTAAGGGGTACCGGCACTGAAGCTTTCTTT
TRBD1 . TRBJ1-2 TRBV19 CASSWDRGLRNYGYTF TGTGCCAGTAGTTGGGACAGGGGGCTTAGGAACTATGGCTACACCTTC
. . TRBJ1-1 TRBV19 CASSSWQEAFF TGTGCCAGTAGTTCGTGGCAGGAAGCTTTCTTT
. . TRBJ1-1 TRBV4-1 CASSQAVWALMNTEAFF TGCGCCAGCAGCCAAGCCGTGTGGGCTTTGATGAACACTGAAGCTTTCTTT
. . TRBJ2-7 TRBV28 CASSFPPGGQVIVYEQYF TGTGCCAGCAGTTTCCCCCCGGGGGGACAGGTAATCGTCTACGAGCAGTACTTC
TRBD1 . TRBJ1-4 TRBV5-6 CASSWGWGTGFEKLFF TGTGCCAGCAGCTGGGGGTGGGGGACAGGATTCGAAAAACTGTTTTTT
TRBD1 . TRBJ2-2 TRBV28 CASSPRKGGFTGELFF TGTGCCAGCAGTCCCCGGAAAGGGGGCTTCACCGGGGAGCTGTTTTTT
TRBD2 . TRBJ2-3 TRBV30 CAWLGGRVTDTQYF TGTGCCTGGTTGGGCGGGAGGGTAACAGATACGCAGTATTTT
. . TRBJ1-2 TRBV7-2 CASSLDSSDSDYGYTF TGTGCCAGCAGCTTAGACTCCTCGGACAGTGACTATGGCTACACCTTC
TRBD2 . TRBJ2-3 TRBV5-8 CASSLRLAPDTQYF TGTGCCAGCAGCTTGAGACTAGCGCCAGATACGCAGTATTTT
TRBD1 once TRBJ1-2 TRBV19 CASSRQGANSGYTF TGTGCCAGTAGTCGACAGGGGGCAAATTCTGGCTACACCTTC
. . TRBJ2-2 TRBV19 CASRGRALTGELFF TGTGCCAGTAGAGGCAGGGCTCTTACCGGGGAGCTGTTTTTT